Listed below are T cell receptor beta chains from one sample, sequenced in a study of blood T cells in healthy people across ages. TCRdb re-called the 5' RACE reads with MiXCR, one entry per CDR3 protein. The sample has 1.6 million or so distinct CDR3 sequences; about 35% are singletons. Material: blood. All receptors derive from a woman aged 25 to 39 in good health. Both conserved end residues are part of each CDR3. Fields, in order: V gene, D gene, J gene, clone size, CDR3 DNA, CDR3 protein. The D gene is left open where the match is weak. Size is omitted from some rows. Given values are once, few, many or a class for expanded clones.

v_gene: TRBV5-1
d_gene: TRBD2
j_gene: TRBJ2-1
abundance: .
CDR3nt: TGCGCCAGCAGCGGCGGGGGGAACAGCAATGAGCAGTTCTTC
CDR3aa: CASSGGGNSNEQFF

v_gene: TRBV7-3
d_gene: .
j_gene: TRBJ2-1
abundance: .
CDR3nt: TGTGCCAGCAGCGCACTAGCCGATGCCTACAATGAGCAGTTCTTC
CDR3aa: CASSALADAYNEQFF

v_gene: TRBV4-2
d_gene: .
j_gene: TRBJ2-7
abundance: few
CDR3nt: TGTGCCAGCAGCCAAGATTCGGCAGGGAGGAGCTCCTACGAGCAGTACTTC
CDR3aa: CASSQDSAGRSSYEQYF

v_gene: TRBV10-2
d_gene: .
j_gene: TRBJ2-5
abundance: .
CDR3nt: TGCGCCAGCAGTGAGAGCATACGGGAGACCCAGTACTTC
CDR3aa: CASSESIRETQYF

v_gene: TRBV5-1
d_gene: .
j_gene: TRBJ2-7
abundance: .
CDR3nt: TGCGCCAGCAGCTTGGAAAGGGCCTACAAGCAGTACTTC
CDR3aa: CASSLERAYKQYF

v_gene: TRBV30
d_gene: TRBD2
j_gene: TRBJ2-7
abundance: few
CDR3nt: TGTGCCTGGAGTGAGGGAGCGGGGTACGAGCAGTACTTC
CDR3aa: CAWSEGAGYEQYF

v_gene: TRBV9
d_gene: TRBD2
j_gene: TRBJ2-5
abundance: .
CDR3nt: TGTGCCAGCAGCGTAGGACCAGCGGGAATGGAAGAGACCCAGTACTTC
CDR3aa: CASSVGPAGMEETQYF

v_gene: TRBV20-1
d_gene: TRBD2
j_gene: TRBJ2-1
abundance: .
CDR3nt: TGCAGTGCCTTGGGAGCGGGAAGGAATGAGCAGTTCTTC
CDR3aa: CSALGAGRNEQFF

v_gene: TRBV10-1
d_gene: TRBD2
j_gene: TRBJ2-5
abundance: .
CDR3nt: TGCGCCAGCAACCGCTATCTAGCGGGGGAAGTAGAGACCCAGTACTTC
CDR3aa: CASNRYLAGEVETQYF

v_gene: TRBV6-1
d_gene: .
j_gene: TRBJ2-5
abundance: .
CDR3nt: TGTGCCAGCAGTCGGGACCACCAAGAGACCCAGTACTTC
CDR3aa: CASSRDHQETQYF

v_gene: TRBV20-1
d_gene: TRBD2
j_gene: TRBJ2-4
abundance: once
CDR3nt: TGCAGTGCTAGAGTAGCGGGGAGTCCTTTTGGGGAAAACATTCAGTACTTC
CDR3aa: CSARVAGSPFGENIQYF

v_gene: TRBV9
d_gene: .
j_gene: TRBJ2-1
abundance: .
CDR3nt: TGTGCCAGCAGCGGCGGACAGAGTATGGATGAGCAGTTCTTC
CDR3aa: CASSGGQSMDEQFF

v_gene: TRBV7-9
d_gene: .
j_gene: TRBJ1-4
abundance: .
CDR3nt: TGTGCCAGCAGCTTAGCCGGGGGCTCAGGTGAAAAACTGTTTTTT
CDR3aa: CASSLAGGSGEKLFF

v_gene: TRBV29-1
d_gene: TRBD2
j_gene: TRBJ2-3
abundance: .
CDR3nt: TGCAGCGTCCACCGGGGGGGGAGCACAGATACGCAGTATTTT
CDR3aa: CSVHRGGSTDTQYF

v_gene: TRBV4-1
d_gene: TRBD2
j_gene: TRBJ2-3
abundance: .
CDR3nt: TGCGCCAGCAGCCAACCCGGGACTAGCGGGGGGCCCCTCCCCACAGATACGCAGTATTTT
CDR3aa: CASSQPGTSGGPLPTDTQYF

v_gene: TRBV4-1
d_gene: .
j_gene: TRBJ2-7
abundance: .
CDR3nt: TGCGCCAGCAGCCAAGATACGGGGGCGGCATCCTACGAGCAGTACTTC
CDR3aa: CASSQDTGAASYEQYF

v_gene: TRBV20-1
d_gene: .
j_gene: TRBJ2-7
abundance: .
CDR3nt: TGCAGTGCTAATGAGGAGCCCTCCTACGAGCAGTACTTC
CDR3aa: CSANEEPSYEQYF

v_gene: TRBV9
d_gene: TRBD2
j_gene: TRBJ2-3
abundance: .
CDR3nt: TGTGCCAGCAGCGCCGGACTAGCGGGGGGTACCATCACAGATACGCAGTATTTT
CDR3aa: CASSAGLAGGTITDTQYF

v_gene: TRBV11-2
d_gene: .
j_gene: TRBJ2-1
abundance: .
CDR3nt: TGTGCCAGCAGCTTTTCGGCGGCCGAGCAGTTCTTC
CDR3aa: CASSFSAAEQFF

v_gene: TRBV7-9
d_gene: TRBD2
j_gene: TRBJ2-1
abundance: .
CDR3nt: TGTGCCAGCAGCCCGAAGGCTAGCGGGAGGGTCAACTACAATGAGCAGTTCTTC
CDR3aa: CASSPKASGRVNYNEQFF

v_gene: TRBV6-2/TRBV6-3
d_gene: .
j_gene: TRBJ2-7
abundance: .
CDR3nt: TGTGCCAGCAGTTACGGACAGAAGCTACTCTCCTACGAGCAGTACTTC
CDR3aa: CASSYGQKLLSYEQYF

v_gene: TRBV20-1
d_gene: .
j_gene: TRBJ2-7
abundance: few
CDR3nt: TGCAGTGTAAGCCAGGGGAAGACCTACGAGCAGTACTTC
CDR3aa: CSVSQGKTYEQYF

v_gene: TRBV5-1
d_gene: .
j_gene: TRBJ2-7
abundance: few
CDR3nt: TGCGCCAGCAGCAAACCTGGCGGGGTCAGCTCCTACGAGCAGTACTTC
CDR3aa: CASSKPGGVSSYEQYF

v_gene: TRBV28
d_gene: .
j_gene: TRBJ1-5
abundance: .
CDR3nt: TGTGCCAGCAGTTTCGACAGGAGAGATCAGCCCCAGCATTTT
CDR3aa: CASSFDRRDQPQHF

v_gene: TRBV27
d_gene: TRBD2
j_gene: TRBJ2-5
abundance: .
CDR3nt: TGTGCCAGCAGTTCCCTAGCGGTCCAAGAGACCCAGTACTTC
CDR3aa: CASSSLAVQETQYF

v_gene: TRBV29-1
d_gene: .
j_gene: TRBJ2-1
abundance: many
CDR3nt: TGCAGCGTCGAAGGGACACCGACCCACAATGAGCAGTTCTTC
CDR3aa: CSVEGTPTHNEQFF

v_gene: TRBV7-2
d_gene: TRBD2
j_gene: TRBJ2-3
abundance: .
CDR3nt: TGTGCCAGCAGCAGGACTAGCGGGAGATTGGATACGCAGTATTTT
CDR3aa: CASSRTSGRLDTQYF

v_gene: TRBV4-1
d_gene: .
j_gene: TRBJ1-2
abundance: few
CDR3nt: TGCGCCAGCAGCCAAGAAGGACGGGCGGGTGGCTACACCTTC
CDR3aa: CASSQEGRAGGYTF

v_gene: TRBV7-3
d_gene: .
j_gene: TRBJ2-7
abundance: .
CDR3nt: TGTGCCAGCAGCCCAAAGGCTAGGAATAGTGCCGAGCAGTACTTC
CDR3aa: CASSPKARNSAEQYF

v_gene: TRBV3-1
d_gene: .
j_gene: TRBJ2-3
abundance: .
CDR3nt: TGTGCCAGCAGCCAAGAGCCGGGGACCACTACAGATACGCAGTATTTT
CDR3aa: CASSQEPGTTTDTQYF

v_gene: TRBV6-6
d_gene: .
j_gene: TRBJ1-1
abundance: few
CDR3nt: TGTGCCAGCAGTTATTTGTCGGGTTTCGCTTTCTTT
CDR3aa: CASSYLSGFAFF

v_gene: TRBV5-1
d_gene: TRBD2
j_gene: TRBJ2-7
abundance: .
CDR3nt: TGCGCCAGCAGCTCTTTCCTTTTAGCGGGGACTTCCGAGCAGTACTTC
CDR3aa: CASSSFLLAGTSEQYF

v_gene: TRBV5-1
d_gene: .
j_gene: TRBJ2-1
abundance: few
CDR3nt: TGCGCCAGCAGCTTCAGTTCAGGGATTACCTACAATGAGCAGTTCTTC
CDR3aa: CASSFSSGITYNEQFF

v_gene: TRBV5-8
d_gene: .
j_gene: TRBJ2-4
abundance: .
CDR3nt: TGTGCCAGCAGCCGTAAGGGCCCCGTCCAGAACATTCAGTACTTC
CDR3aa: CASSRKGPVQNIQYF